This TCR beta chain was sequenced in a study of T cell repertoires in ileal Crohn's disease. Overall study findings and caveats: Endoscopic recurrence occurred in every patient whose clonality exceeded 26.8%. Sorted CD8 T cells held more high-frequency clones than CD4.

Per sample, 500 to 650 nanograms of biopsy DNA were TCRB immunosequenced. The protocol was immunoSEQ multiplex PCR, while the TCRdb copy is restricted to in-frame clones and leaves out a portion. In the table there are roughly 7,000 clones, roughly 78% of which are singletons. A note on this clone: Its antigen is not identified.

The TCR originated in an adult with Crohn's disease. The specimen was ileal tissue.

CDR3 sequence: CASLGTGTGVSDTQYF. Written as DNA, the CDR3 is TGTGCCAGCTTGGGGACCGGGACAGGGGTGTCAGATACGCAGTATTTT. The chain employs TRBV28 and TRBJ2-3; 10 bases line up with TRBD1. The germline V gene has CDR1 MDHEN and CDR2 SYDVKM. This CDR3 has 16 residues. Unmatched junction bases numbered 12, after V lost 8 bases and J lost 4 bases. The full variable domain, with the rest looked up from reference TRBV28 and TRBJ2-3, is DVKVTQSSRYLVKRTGEKVFLECVQDMDHENMFWYRQDPGLGLRLIYFSYDVKMKEKGDIPEGYSVSREKKERFSLILESASTNQTSMYLCASLGTGTGVSDTQYFGPGTRLTVL.